One and the same sample provided the 19 T cell receptor beta chains below, sequenced in a study of cytomegalovirus exposure and HLA in healthy donors. Primers: 60 Vbeta forward and 13 Jbeta reverse. Libraries were prepared by immunoSEQ multiplex PCR; TCRdb keeps only in-frame clonotypes and omits some of them. Here the sample spans about 78,000 clones, around 70% being singletons. The sample comprised PBMCs. The source is a woman between 40 and 55 years old in good health and CMV-seropositive.

The V and J genes are TRBV27 and TRBJ2-2; D is perhaps TRBD1 (5 bases). Per the germline V gene, CDR1 is MNHEY and CDR2 is SMNVEV (reference sequence). This CDR3 has 13 amino acids. Trimming removed 8 bases at V and 5 bases at J, with 12 bases between. The CDR3 spells CASLQGLTGELFF. CDR3 sequence (DNA): TGTGCCAGCCTGCAGGGCTTGACCGGGGAGCTGTTTTTT.

This clone was recorded only once. The chain is built from TRBV5-4 and TRBJ2-1, with 10 nucleotides matching TRBD2. V shed 5 bases, J shed 4 bases, and the junction held 6 bases outside the gene matches. Germline CDR1 SGHNT, CDR2 YYREEE (reference sequence). This CDR3 has 15 amino acids. CDR3 amino acids: CASSPLAGVYNEQFF. In DNA, the CDR3 is TGTGCCAGCAGTCCCCTAGCGGGGGTTTACAATGAGCAGTTCTTC.

The CDR3 sequence is CASTRSGQAYGYTF. The CDR3 coding sequence is TGTGCCAGCACCCGATCAGGACAGGCCTATGGCTACACCTTC. V usage is TRBV6-5 and J usage is TRBJ1-2; 7 positions match TRBD1. The ends lost 7 bases at V and 4 bases at J; junction bases unmatched: 9. CDR3 length equals 14 residues. Germline V gives CDR1 MNHEY, CDR2 SVGAGI.

The rearrangement links TRBV4-1 to TRBJ1-1; D is unresolved. Trimming left V 0 bases short and J 0 bases short, with 11 bases between. The CDR3 is made up of 16 amino acids. CDR1 is MGHRA, CDR2 YSYEKL, per germline. CDR3 in DNA: TGCGCCAGCAGCCAAGATGTGATAACACTGAACACTGAAGCTTTCTTT. This sequence encodes CASSQDVITLNTEAFF.

V gene TRBV30 combines with J gene TRBJ1-5; TRBD1 aligns across 8 bases. The V segment lost 3 bases and the J segment 5 bases; nucleotides outside the gene matches: 15. The CDR3 totals 17 residues. CDR1 is GTSNPN and CDR2 is SVGIG in the germline V gene (reference sequence). CDR3 in amino acids: CAWSLGEGTGRDQPQHF. CDR3 nucleotide sequence: TGTGCCTGGAGCCTCGGGGAGGGGACAGGAAGGGATCAGCCCCAGCATTTT.

V and J are TRBV5-1 and TRBJ2-1; TRBD2 agrees at 8 bases. Germline V gives CDR1 SGHRS, CDR2 YFSETQ. V was clipped by 4 bases and J by 3 bases; unmatched bases: 9. This CDR3 is 16 amino acids long. The CDR3 loop is CASSGQSGGNYNEQFF. The DNA for the CDR3 is TGCGCCAGCAGCGGCCAAAGCGGGGGTAACTACAATGAGCAGTTCTTC.

The chain uses TRBV30 and TRBJ1-6, with TRBD1 matching 7 bases. Germline assignment: CDR1 GTSNPN and CDR2 SVGIG (reference sequence). The CDR3 is made up of 14 amino acids. V lost 6 bases to trimming and J lost 3 bases; unmatched junction nucleotides: 5. The CDR3 DNA follows: TGTGCCTGCGACAGGGTGTACTATAATTCACCCCTCCACTTT. It yields the protein CACDRVYYNSPLHF.

This clone has a handful of counts. The chain recombines TRBV19 with TRBJ1-1; D is ambiguous. V dropped 8 bases and J dropped 5 bases, with 9 bases sitting between them. The germline gives CDR1 LNHDA, CDR2 SQIVND (reference sequence). This CDR3 region has 11 residues. The CDR3, as DNA: TGTGCCAGTTCAGAATGGACTGAAGCTTTCTTT. As protein: CASSEWTEAFF.

The table lists this clone with a few counts. The V gene is TRBV15, the J gene TRBJ1-1; 12 bases are a match to TRBD1. With V trimmed by 5 bases and J by 0 bases, 1 base remained unmatched. This CDR3 is 15 amino acids long. The germline CDR1 and CDR2 sequences are LNHNV and YYDKDF (reference sequence). DNA of the CDR3: TGTGCCACCAGCCGGGACAGGGGGCTGAACACTGAAGCTTTCTTT. It is translated as CATSRDRGLNTEAFF.

The chain uses TRBV19 and TRBJ1-2, with 10 bases fitting TRBD1. The junction had 6 bases not matched to a gene; V was cut back by 6 bases and J by 5 bases. The CDR3 runs 14 residues. Germline CDR1 and CDR2: LNHDA and SQIVND (reference sequence). The CDR3 spells CASSPGTGEYGYTF. The DNA of the CDR3 is TGTGCCAGTAGCCCTGGGACAGGGGAATATGGCTACACCTTC.

This clone was counted at least ten times. The chain recombines TRBV10-3 with TRBJ2-1; TRBD1 matches 8 bases. The CDR3 contains 14 residues. Germline V lookup: CDR1 ENHRY, CDR2 SYGVKD. J lost 7 bases, V lost 3 bases, and 5 bases had no gene match. The DNA of the CDR3 is TGTGCCATCAGTGAAAGGACAGGGATGAATGAGCAGTTCTTC. This sequence encodes CAISERTGMNEQFF.

This clone has a handful of counts. The chain has TRBV7-9 and TRBJ2-7; weak D call: TRBD1 (5 bases). The V end lost 1 base, the J end lost 3 bases, and 10 bases lay between the germline ends. Germline CDR1 SEHNR, CDR2 FQNEAQ (reference sequence). The CDR3 spans 14 residues. CDR3 nucleotide sequence: TGTGCCAGCAGCTTAGAGGGCAGGGTCTACGAGCAGTACTTC. Its translation: CASSLEGRVYEQYF.

J is TRBJ2-1 and V is TRBV5-1; TRBD1 aligns across 8 bases. V trimming: 4 bases; J trimming: 3 bases; junction bases outside the gene matches: 6. Germline CDR1 and CDR2: SGHRS and YFSETQ. The CDR3 is made up of 15 amino acids. The CDR3 region has the DNA TGCGCCAGCAGCGTCTCCGGGACAGGCTACAATGAGCAGTTCTTC. This encodes CASSVSGTGYNEQFF.

The V gene is TRBV9, the J gene TRBJ2-1; TRBD2 matches 10 bases. The CDR3 is 16 residues long. V dropped 0 bases and J dropped 6; count of bases not matched to a gene: 6. The germline V gene encodes CDR1 SGDLS and CDR2 YYNGEE. The DNA for the CDR3 is TGTGCCAGCAGCGTAGCTTGGACTAGCGGAAGCAATGAGCAGTTCTTC. It specifies CASSVAWTSGSNEQFF.

The V call is TRBV25-1, the J call TRBJ1-3; D unresolved. Between the trimmed V and J ends, which lost 2 bases and 8 bases, there was a span of 7 bases. From germline, CDR1 is MGHDK and CDR2 SYGVNS. This CDR3 is 12 amino acids long. CDR3 nucleotide sequence: TGTGCCAGCAGTGAAGGGGAGTACACCATATATTTT. Amino acid sequence: CASSEGEYTIYF.

The chain uses TRBV27 and TRBJ1-2; TRBD1 is a possible D gene (6 bases). The CDR3 runs to 14 residues. The V end lost 2 bases, the J end lost 7 bases, and 14 bases lay between the germline ends. Germline loops: CDR1 MNHEY, CDR2 SMNVEV (reference sequence). In DNA form, the CDR3 reads TGTGCCAGCAGTTTAATCAGGGGCGCCGGTGGCTACACCTTC. Its protein is CASSLIRGAGGYTF.

The chain joins TRBV19 to TRBJ1-5, with D possibly TRBD1 on 6 matching bases. The CDR3 loop spans 15 amino acids. Germline V gene sequence: CDR1 LNHDA, CDR2 SQIVND (reference sequence). V lost 3 bases and J lost 8, with 17 bases in between. The CDR3 sequence: CASSIRQGPFEPQHF. The CDR3 coding sequence is TGTGCCAGTAGTATTCGGCAGGGGCCGTTTGAGCCCCAGCATTTT.

V usage is TRBV4-3 and J usage is TRBJ2-7; 9 positions agree with TRBD1. Looked up from germline, CDR1 is LGHNA and CDR2 is YSLEER. CDR3 length: 15 amino acids. V shed 0 bases and J 7 bases; nucleotides not matched to a gene: 7. The CDR3 loop is CASSQETGGAWEQYF. As DNA, the CDR3 is TGCGCCAGCAGCCAAGAGACAGGGGGTGCGTGGGAGCAGTACTTC.

This clone was seen more than once but under ten times. This chain joins TRBV4-2 and TRBJ2-4; 7 positions agree with TRBD2. This CDR3 is 14 amino acids long. V lost 4 bases to trimming and J lost 8 bases; unmatched junction nucleotides: 8. Germline V gene sequence: CDR1 LGHNA, CDR2 YNFKEQ. This CDR3 reads CASSPGEGKDIQYF. Written as DNA, the CDR3 is TGTGCCAGCAGCCCTGGGGAGGGTAAAGACATTCAGTACTTC.